The T cell receptor beta chain described here comes from a study of T cell changes during pregnancy in multiple sclerosis. The CDR3 runs to 14 residues. CDR1 is SQVTM, CDR2 ANQGSEA, per germline. Between the trimmed V and J ends, which lost 3 bases and 9 bases, there was a span of 18 bases. The protocol was immunoSEQ multiplex PCR, while the TCRdb copy is restricted to in-frame clones and leaves out a portion. This sample has tens of thousands of clones, with around 90% found just once. This sample comprised peripheral blood, obtained after pregnancy. The receptor's source is a female donor in good health, enrolled as a control in a pregnancy study. The J gene is TRBJ2-1, the V gene TRBV29-1; D is possibly TRBD2 (6 bases). CDR3 loop: CSVEEGSGRFEQFF. The CDR3 DNA reads as TGCAGCGTTGAGGAGGGCTCGGGTAGGTTTGAGCAGTTCTTC.